This T cell receptor (beta chain) stems from a study of cytomegalovirus exposure and HLA in healthy donors. Findings and limits, study-wide: Immune exposure data for these donors was limited to CMV serostatus. A later analysis showed HLA-associated TCR beta chains outstripping equally common others in clonal expansion. Presence/absence results assume similar sequencing depth per donor, which may not hold. The study listed 164 cytomegalovirus-associated TCR beta chains.

Comment on this clone: The antigen remains unidentified.

Both 60 Vbeta primers and 13 Jbeta primers went into the PCR. Measured with immunoSEQ multiplex PCR; TCRdb has only the in-frame clones, and not every one. This sample's table reports about 46,000 clones. This CDR3 spans 14 amino acids. The V and J ends lost 3 bases and 3 bases respectively, with 15 bases between them. CDR1 is GTSNPN, CDR2 SVGIG, per germline (reference sequence). This chain uses TRBV30 with TRBJ2-7; TRBD1 might be the D (6 bases). The TCR comes from a woman aged 40 to 49 in good health and CMV-seronegative. Sequences were obtained from PBMCs. As DNA, the CDR3 is TGTGCCTGGAGCCTCCGGGACACAATCTACGAGCAGTACTTC. Amino acids: CAWSLRDTIYEQYF.